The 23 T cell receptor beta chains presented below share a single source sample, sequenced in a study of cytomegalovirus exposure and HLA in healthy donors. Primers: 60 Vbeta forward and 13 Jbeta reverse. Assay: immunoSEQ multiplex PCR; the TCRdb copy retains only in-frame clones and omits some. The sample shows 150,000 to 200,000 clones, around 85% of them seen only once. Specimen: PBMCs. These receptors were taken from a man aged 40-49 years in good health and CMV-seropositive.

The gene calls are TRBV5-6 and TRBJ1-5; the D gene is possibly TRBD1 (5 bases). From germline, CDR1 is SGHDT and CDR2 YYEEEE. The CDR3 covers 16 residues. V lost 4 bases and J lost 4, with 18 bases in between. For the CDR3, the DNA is TGTGCCAGCAGCCTTCGTGGGGGGGTAAGGAATCAGCCCCAGCATTTT. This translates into CASSLRGGVRNQPQHF.

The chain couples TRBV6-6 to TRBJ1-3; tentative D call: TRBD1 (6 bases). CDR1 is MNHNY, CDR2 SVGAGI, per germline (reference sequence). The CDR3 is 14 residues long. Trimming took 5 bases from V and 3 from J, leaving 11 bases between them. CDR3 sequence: CASSVGGVGNTIYF. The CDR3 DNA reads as TGTGCCAGCAGTGTAGGGGGAGTTGGAAACACCATATATTTT.

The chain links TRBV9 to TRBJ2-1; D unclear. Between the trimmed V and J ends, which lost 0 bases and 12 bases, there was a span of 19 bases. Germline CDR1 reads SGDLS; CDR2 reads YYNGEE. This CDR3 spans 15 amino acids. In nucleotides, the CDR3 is TGTGCCAGCAGCGTAGGCACCTTCGAAATGAGTGGGCAGTTCTTC. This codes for CASSVGTFEMSGQFF.

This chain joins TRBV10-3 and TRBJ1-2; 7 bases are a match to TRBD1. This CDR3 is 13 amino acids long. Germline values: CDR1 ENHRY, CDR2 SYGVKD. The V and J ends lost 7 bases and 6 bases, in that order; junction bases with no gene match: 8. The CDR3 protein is CAITLQGTDGYTF. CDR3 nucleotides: TGTGCCATCACCCTACAGGGGACGGATGGCTACACCTTC.

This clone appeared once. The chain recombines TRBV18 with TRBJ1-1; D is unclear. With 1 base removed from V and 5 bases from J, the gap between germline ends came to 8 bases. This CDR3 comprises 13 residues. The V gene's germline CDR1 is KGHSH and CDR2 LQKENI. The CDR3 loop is CASSPRPLTEAFF. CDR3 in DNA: TGTGCCAGCTCACCACGTCCCTTAACTGAAGCTTTCTTT.

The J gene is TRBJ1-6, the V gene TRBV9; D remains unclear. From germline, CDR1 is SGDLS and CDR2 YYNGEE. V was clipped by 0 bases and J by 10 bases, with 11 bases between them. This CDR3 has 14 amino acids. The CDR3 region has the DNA TGTGCCAGCAGCGTAGCCCTTGGGCAGTCACCCCTCCACTTT. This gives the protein CASSVALGQSPLHF.

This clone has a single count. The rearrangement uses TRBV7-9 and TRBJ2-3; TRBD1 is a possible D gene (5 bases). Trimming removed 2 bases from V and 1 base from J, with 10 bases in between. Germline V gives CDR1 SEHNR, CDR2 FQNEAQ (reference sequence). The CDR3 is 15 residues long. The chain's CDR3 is CASSLTGTGTDTQYF. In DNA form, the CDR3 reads TGTGCCAGCAGCTTAACAGGAACAGGCACAGATACGCAGTATTTT. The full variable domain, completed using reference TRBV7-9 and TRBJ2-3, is DTGVSQNPRHKITKRGQNVTFRCDPISEHNRLYWYRQTLGQGPEFLTYFQNEAQLEKSRLLSDRFSAERPKGSFSTLEIQRTEQGDSAMYLCASSLTGTGTDTQYFGPGTRLTVL.

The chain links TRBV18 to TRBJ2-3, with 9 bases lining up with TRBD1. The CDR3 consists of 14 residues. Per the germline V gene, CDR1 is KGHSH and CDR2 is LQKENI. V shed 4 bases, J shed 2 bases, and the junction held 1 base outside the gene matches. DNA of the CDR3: TGTGCCAGCTCACGGACAGGGGTCACAGATACGCAGTATTTT. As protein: CASSRTGVTDTQYF.

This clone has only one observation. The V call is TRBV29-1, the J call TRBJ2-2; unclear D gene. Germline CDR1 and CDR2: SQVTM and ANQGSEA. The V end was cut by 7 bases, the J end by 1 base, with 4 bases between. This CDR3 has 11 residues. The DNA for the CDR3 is TGCAGCGCAGGGAACACCGGGGAGCTGTTTTTT. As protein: CSAGNTGELFF.

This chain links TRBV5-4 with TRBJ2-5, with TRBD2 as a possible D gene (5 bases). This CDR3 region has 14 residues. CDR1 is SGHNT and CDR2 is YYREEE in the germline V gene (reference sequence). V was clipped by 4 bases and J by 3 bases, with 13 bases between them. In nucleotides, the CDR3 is TGTGCCAGCAGCCCCCCAGACGGGAAAGAGACCCAGTACTTC. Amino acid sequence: CASSPPDGKETQYF.

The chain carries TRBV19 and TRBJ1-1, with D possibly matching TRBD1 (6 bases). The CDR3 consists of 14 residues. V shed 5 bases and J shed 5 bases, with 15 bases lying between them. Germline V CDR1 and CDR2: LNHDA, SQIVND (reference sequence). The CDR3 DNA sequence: TGTGCCAGTAGTCCGGGGGGCGCGGGAACTGAAGCTTTCTTT. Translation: CASSPGGAGTEAFF.

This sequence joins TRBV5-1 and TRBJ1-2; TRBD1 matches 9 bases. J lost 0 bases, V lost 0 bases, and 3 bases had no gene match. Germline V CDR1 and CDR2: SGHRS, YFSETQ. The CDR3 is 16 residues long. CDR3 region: CASSLEQGAANYGYTF. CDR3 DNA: TGCGCCAGCAGCTTGGAACAGGGGGCGGCTAACTATGGCTACACCTTC.

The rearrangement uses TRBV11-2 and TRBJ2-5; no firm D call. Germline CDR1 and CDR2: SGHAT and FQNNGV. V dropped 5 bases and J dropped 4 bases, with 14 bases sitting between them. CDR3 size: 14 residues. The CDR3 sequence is CASSRSGLGETQYF. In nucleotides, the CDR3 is TGTGCCAGCAGCCGAAGTGGGCTTGGAGAGACCCAGTACTTC.

The CDR3 here is CASSQKDSFGGANVLTF. The DNA for the CDR3 is TGCGCCAGCAGCCAAAAGGACAGCTTTGGGGGGGCCAACGTCCTGACTTTC. The rearrangement joins TRBV4-3 to TRBJ2-6, with D maybe TRBD1 (6 bases). The germline V gene has CDR1 LGHNA and CDR2 YSLEER. Trimming cost V 2 bases and J 4 bases, with 15 bases left between them. This CDR3 has 17 residues.

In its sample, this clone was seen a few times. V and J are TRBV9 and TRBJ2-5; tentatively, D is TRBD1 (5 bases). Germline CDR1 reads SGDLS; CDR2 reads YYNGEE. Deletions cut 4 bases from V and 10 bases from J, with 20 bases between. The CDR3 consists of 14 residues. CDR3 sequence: CASSPSLGQGIQYF. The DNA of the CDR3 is TGTGCCAGCAGCCCCAGTCTAGGCCAGGGAATCCAGTACTTC.

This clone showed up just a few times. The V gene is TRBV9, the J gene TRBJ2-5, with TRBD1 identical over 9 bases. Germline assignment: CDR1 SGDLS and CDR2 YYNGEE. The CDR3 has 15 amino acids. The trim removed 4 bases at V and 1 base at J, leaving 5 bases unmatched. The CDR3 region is CASSRETGGQETQYF. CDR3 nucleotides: TGTGCCAGCAGCCGGGAGACAGGGGGCCAAGAGACCCAGTACTTC.

CDR3 coding DNA: TGTGCCAGCAGCGTAGAAGTCGCAGATCGCGAGCAGTACTTC. Translated, it gives CASSVEVADREQYF. The rearrangement joins TRBV9 to TRBJ2-7; D unclear. The CDR3 spans 14 residues. The germline CDR1 and CDR2 sequences are SGDLS and YYNGEE. The germline V and J ends were trimmed by 0 bases and 6 bases, with 13 bases remaining between them.

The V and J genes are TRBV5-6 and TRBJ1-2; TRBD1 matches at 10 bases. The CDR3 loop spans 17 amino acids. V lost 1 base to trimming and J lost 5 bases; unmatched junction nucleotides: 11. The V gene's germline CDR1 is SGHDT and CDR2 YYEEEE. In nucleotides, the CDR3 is TGTGCCAGCAGCTTGCGGAGCGGGACAGGGGAAATTTATGGCTACACCTTC. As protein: CASSLRSGTGEIYGYTF.

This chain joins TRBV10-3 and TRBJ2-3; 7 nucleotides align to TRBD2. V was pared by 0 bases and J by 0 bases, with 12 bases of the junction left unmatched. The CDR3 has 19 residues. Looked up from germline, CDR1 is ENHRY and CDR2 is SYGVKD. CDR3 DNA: TGTGCCATCAGTGAGTCGAAATTGGCGGGGGACCGAAGCACAGATACGCAGTATTTT. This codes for CAISESKLAGDRSTDTQYF.

The DNA for the CDR3 is TGTGCCAGCAGCCTCTGGGGGACAGGGAACGAGCAGTACTTC. Protein: CASSLWGTGNEQYF. This chain joins TRBV2 and TRBJ2-7; 9 bases line up with TRBD1. Per germline, CDR1 SNHLY and CDR2 FYNNEI. The CDR3 totals 14 residues. The junction had 8 bases not matched to a gene; V was cut back by 6 bases and J by 5 bases.

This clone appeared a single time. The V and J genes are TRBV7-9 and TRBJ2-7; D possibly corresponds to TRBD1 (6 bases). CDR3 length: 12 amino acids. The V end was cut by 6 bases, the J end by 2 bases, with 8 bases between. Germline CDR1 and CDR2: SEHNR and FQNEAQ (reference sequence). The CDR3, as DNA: TGTGCCAGCAGAGGACAGACCTACGAGCAGTACTTC. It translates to CASRGQTYEQYF.

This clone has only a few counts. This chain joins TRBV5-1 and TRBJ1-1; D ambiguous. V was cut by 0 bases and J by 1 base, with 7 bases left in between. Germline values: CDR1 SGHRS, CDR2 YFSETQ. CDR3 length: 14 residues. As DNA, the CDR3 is TGCGCCAGCAGCTTGGGCGAGGGGAACACTGAAGCTTTCTTT. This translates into CASSLGEGNTEAFF.

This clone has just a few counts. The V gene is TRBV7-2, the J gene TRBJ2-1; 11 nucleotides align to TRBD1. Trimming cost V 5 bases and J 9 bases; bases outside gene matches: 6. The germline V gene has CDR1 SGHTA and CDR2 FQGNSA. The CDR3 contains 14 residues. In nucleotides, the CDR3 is TGTGCCAGCAGCAGGGACAGGGGGGCGACTGAGCAGTTCTTC. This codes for CASSRDRGATEQFF.